This record concerns one TCR beta chain sequence. Its specificity is not known. A CD45RA+ naive subset and a CD45RA-negative memory subset were split from CD4+ cells. For each subset, genomic DNA was distributed in equal portions over several immunoSEQ plates. TCRdb's table, derived via immunoSEQ multiplex PCR, lists solely in-frame clones and lacks some. Of hundreds of thousands of clones in the sample, around 72% are singletons; the top ten hold 1.8%. The data are from a study of shared clonotypes between healthy human individuals. Study as a whole: Donor composition was two women and a few men, aged 18 to 49. Overall study results and limits: Memory subsets had estimated richness that was generally smaller than that of naive subsets.

This CDR3 spans 13 amino acids. V was cut by 2 bases and J by 7 bases, with 12 bases left in between. Germline V CDR1 and CDR2: SGHRS, YFSETQ. The origin of this receptor is a woman between 25 and 40 years old in good health. Sequencing used memory CD4+ T cells sorted from blood. The subset here: CD45RA-negative fraction. The rearrangement uses TRBV5-1 and TRBJ1-1, with D uncertain. DNA for the CDR3: TGCGCCAGCAGCTTACCCGGGTTCGGTGAAGCTTTCTTT. It codes for CASSLPGFGEAFF.